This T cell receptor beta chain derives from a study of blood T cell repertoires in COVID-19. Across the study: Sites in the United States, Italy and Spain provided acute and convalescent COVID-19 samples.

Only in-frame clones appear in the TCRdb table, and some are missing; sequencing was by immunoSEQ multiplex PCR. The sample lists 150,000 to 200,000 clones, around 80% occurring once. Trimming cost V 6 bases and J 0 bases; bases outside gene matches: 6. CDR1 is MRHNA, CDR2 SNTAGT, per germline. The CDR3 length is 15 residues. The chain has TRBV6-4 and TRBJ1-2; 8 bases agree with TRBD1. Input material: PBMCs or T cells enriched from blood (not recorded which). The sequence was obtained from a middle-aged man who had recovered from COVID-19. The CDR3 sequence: CASSARTGSNYGYTF. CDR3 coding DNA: TGTGCCAGCAGCGCGAGGACAGGGTCTAACTATGGCTACACCTTC.